What follows is one T cell receptor beta chain and its context. No antigen is known for it. Generation of TCR beta libraries employed quantitative 5'-RACE incorporating molecular barcodes. Each CDR3 protein is one row after TCRdb ran MiXCR on the 5' RACE reads. The table records around 150,000 distinct CDR3 sequences, approximately 20% of them present only once. The entry originates in a study of CD8 T cells in ankylosing spondylitis. Germline CDR1 is SEHNR and CDR2 is FQNEAQ (reference sequence). The CDR3 sequence is 10 residues long. Trimming left V 8 bases short and J 5 bases short, with 5 bases between. General study findings and limits: Researchers report that disease-linked clones proved CD8+ and relatively rare in peripheral blood. About 8 highly homologous variants formed a TCR beta motif that appeared characteristic of ankylosing spondylitis blood. Earlier studies detected some motif variants in reactive arthritis synovial fluid and blood.

The TCR originated in a male donor with ankylosing spondylitis or in good health (not recorded which). The chain is built from TRBV7-9 and TRBJ2-3; no clear D gene. The specimen was blood, either unsorted or a sorted T cell fraction (not recorded which). The CDR3 nucleotides read TGTGCCAGCCGAGAAGATACGCAGTATTTT. Residues: CASREDTQYF.